This T cell receptor (beta chain) comes out of a study of blood T cell repertoires in COVID-19. Across the study: Material from acute and convalescent COVID-19 was sourced from the United States, Italy and Spain. T cells, B-cell-depleted T cells, or PBMCs provided the cDNA or gDNA that served as material.

Per the study methods: Amplifying reference gene primers gave estimates of nucleated cell counts. TCRdb keeps only in-frame clones here, not all; method: immunoSEQ multiplex PCR. The V and J calls and clone size were taken over from that table, and D and trimming were inferred from the DNA. The data show 150,000 to 200,000 clones, more than 65% seen once. The CDR3 covers 15 residues. Trimming left V 6 bases short and J 3 bases short, with 12 bases between. Germline assignment: CDR1 LNHDA and CDR2 SQIVND (reference sequence). The chain couples TRBV19 to TRBJ1-6, with TRBD1 as a possible D gene (6 bases). The sequence was collected from a woman over 75 with acute or convalescent COVID-19. Source material: peripheral blood. CDR3 residues: CASRLQGRYNSPLHF. The CDR3 region has the DNA TGTGCCAGTAGGCTACAGGGTCGCTATAATTCACCCCTCCACTTT.